These T cell receptor beta chains were read from a single sample in a study of human T cells and chemical hapten exposure. TCRdb reprocessed the 5' RACE reads with MiXCR, giving one entry per CDR3 protein. The profile shows tens of thousands of distinct CDR3 sequences, 15% to 20% of them singletons. The receptor set was obtained from a female donor in good health. CDR3s include the opening cysteine and the closing phenylalanine or tryptophan. The order of the fields is CDR3 protein, CDR3 DNA, J gene, clone size, V gene, D gene. D genes are given only for firm matches. For some rows the clone size is stated as once, few or many, or as a class when expanded; others skip it.

CDR3: CASSYSQMNTEAFF
DNA: TGTGCCAGCAGTTATTCTCAGATGAACACTGAAGCTTTCTTT
J: TRBJ1-1
size: medium-sized
V: TRBV6-5
D: -

CDR3: CATTVQRSGEREGYEQFF
DNA: TGTGCCACCACCGTACAGAGATCGGGAGAGCGGGAGGGATATGAGCAGTTCTTC
J: TRBJ2-1
size: -
V: TRBV24-1
D: TRBD2

CDR3: CASTSTRAGNQPQHF
DNA: TGTGCCAGCACCTCCACTAGGGCAGGGAATCAGCCCCAGCATTTT
J: TRBJ1-5
size: few
V: TRBV28
D: -

CDR3: CASSANRGGEAFF
DNA: TGTGCCAGCAGCGCAAACAGGGGGGGTGAAGCTTTCTTT
J: TRBJ1-1
size: -
V: TRBV7-2
D: TRBD1

CDR3: CASSPPLTGGNEQYF
DNA: TGTGCCAGCAGTCCTCCCCTGACAGGGGGGAACGAGCAGTACTTC
J: TRBJ2-7
size: -
V: TRBV28
D: TRBD1

CDR3: CASSLSEADTQYF
DNA: TGTGCCAGCAGTTTATCGGAGGCAGATACGCAGTATTTT
J: TRBJ2-3
size: -
V: TRBV27
D: -

CDR3: CASSQTIPTTNLRDEQYF
DNA: TGCGCCAGCAGCCAAACCATTCCTACTACAAACCTCCGTGACGAGCAGTACTTC
J: TRBJ2-7
size: -
V: TRBV4-1
D: -

CDR3: CASSPHPDNGYTF
DNA: TGTGCCAGCTCACCACATCCCGACAATGGCTACACCTTC
J: TRBJ1-2
size: -
V: TRBV18
D: -

CDR3: CAWNGRGTGNTIYF
DNA: TGTGCCTGGAATGGAAGGGGAACTGGAAACACCATATATTTT
J: TRBJ1-3
size: few
V: TRBV30
D: -

CDR3: CASSSGTVTNEKLFF
DNA: TGTGCCAGCAGCTCAGGGACAGTTACTAATGAAAAACTGTTTTTT
J: TRBJ1-4
size: few
V: TRBV7-9
D: TRBD1

CDR3: CASSSEQNQPQHF
DNA: TGTGCCAGCAGCTCTGAACAGAATCAGCCCCAGCATTTT
J: TRBJ1-5
size: few
V: TRBV7-2
D: -

CDR3: CASSIPQGQKSSYEQYF
DNA: TGTGCCAGTAGTATCCCCCAGGGGCAGAAGAGCTCCTACGAGCAGTACTTC
J: TRBJ2-7
size: few
V: TRBV19
D: -

CDR3: CASSERGGSYNEQFF
DNA: TGTGCCAGCAGCGAGCGGGGGGGCTCCTACAATGAGCAGTTCTTC
J: TRBJ2-1
size: few
V: TRBV7-2
D: TRBD2

CDR3: CASSLAGLNKQAKNIQYF
DNA: TGTGCCAGCAGCTTAGCGGGACTAAATAAACAAGCCAAAAACATTCAGTACTTC
J: TRBJ2-4
size: few
V: TRBV5-6
D: TRBD2

CDR3: CASSQTDRGLADTQYF
DNA: TGTGCCAGCAGCCAAACGGACAGGGGGCTTGCAGATACGCAGTATTTT
J: TRBJ2-3
size: -
V: TRBV3-1
D: TRBD1

CDR3: CASSLAGGISYNEQFF
DNA: TGTGCCAGCAGCTTAGCGGGAGGGATATCCTACAATGAGCAGTTCTTC
J: TRBJ2-1
size: -
V: TRBV7-2
D: TRBD2

CDR3: CASSILLAGGPYEQYF
DNA: TGTGCCAGCAGCATCCTCCTAGCGGGGGGGCCATACGAGCAGTACTTC
J: TRBJ2-7
size: -
V: TRBV7-2
D: TRBD2

CDR3: CSARGLAGRFDTQYF
DNA: TGCAGTGCCAGGGGGCTAGCGGGAAGGTTTGATACGCAGTATTTT
J: TRBJ2-3
size: medium-sized
V: TRBV20-1
D: -

CDR3: CASSPATGGLYEQYF
DNA: TGTGCCAGCAGCCCGGCTACGGGGGGGTTGTACGAGCAGTACTTC
J: TRBJ2-7
size: few
V: TRBV7-8
D: TRBD2

CDR3: CASSFTSGTYNEQFF
DNA: TGTGCCAGCAGCTTTACTAGCGGGACCTACAATGAGCAGTTCTTC
J: TRBJ2-1
size: many
V: TRBV11-2
D: TRBD2

CDR3: CASSLFHVDTEAFF
DNA: TGTGCCAGCAGCTTGTTTCACGTCGACACTGAAGCTTTCTTT
J: TRBJ1-1
size: -
V: TRBV5-4
D: -

CDR3: CSASRSAAEPQHF
DNA: TGCAGTGCGTCTCGGTCCGCGGCGGAGCCCCAGCATTTT
J: TRBJ1-5
size: -
V: TRBV20-1
D: -

CDR3: CSARSRTSGGRNEQFF
DNA: TGCAGTGCTAGATCCCGGACTAGCGGGGGGAGAAATGAGCAGTTCTTC
J: TRBJ2-1
size: -
V: TRBV20-1
D: TRBD2

CDR3: CSVAAGSAKNIQYF
DNA: TGCAGCGTCGCTGCAGGGTCTGCCAAAAACATTCAGTACTTC
J: TRBJ2-4
size: -
V: TRBV29-1
D: -

CDR3: CSASPDGTSEDNEQFF
DNA: TGCAGTGCTAGCCCAGACGGGACTAGCGAAGACAATGAGCAGTTCTTC
J: TRBJ2-1
size: -
V: TRBV20-1
D: TRBD2

CDR3: CSAHKGTSRTDTQYF
DNA: TGCAGTGCTCATAAGGGGACTAGTCGTACAGATACGCAGTATTTT
J: TRBJ2-3
size: few
V: TRBV20-1
D: TRBD2

CDR3: CASSQDRTNTEAFF
DNA: TGCGCCAGCAGCCAAGACAGAACGAACACTGAAGCTTTCTTT
J: TRBJ1-1
size: -
V: TRBV4-1
D: -

CDR3: CSARGFYRGENTEAFF
DNA: TGCAGTGCTAGAGGTTTTTACAGGGGGGAGAACACTGAAGCTTTCTTT
J: TRBJ1-1
size: -
V: TRBV20-1
D: TRBD1

CDR3: CASSYGIRLAGGLGTDTQYF
DNA: TGTGCCAGCAGTTACGGTATCAGACTAGCGGGGGGGCTTGGCACAGATACGCAGTATTTT
J: TRBJ2-3
size: -
V: TRBV6-6
D: TRBD2

CDR3: CASSVKMGTGLNQPQHF
DNA: TGTGCCAGTAGTGTTAAAATGGGGACAGGGCTCAATCAGCCCCAGCATTTT
J: TRBJ1-5
size: -
V: TRBV19
D: TRBD1

CDR3: CASSPGQGSYEQYF
DNA: TGCGCCAGCAGTCCGGGACAGGGTTCCTACGAGCAGTACTTC
J: TRBJ2-7
size: -
V: TRBV5-1
D: TRBD1

CDR3: CATNRGQGEQFF
DNA: TGTGCCACTAACAGGGGCCAGGGGGAGCAGTTCTTC
J: TRBJ2-1
size: few
V: TRBV19
D: TRBD1

CDR3: CASNQGGASDTQYF
DNA: TGCGCCAGCAATCAGGGGGGGGCCTCGGATACGCAGTATTTT
J: TRBJ2-3
size: few
V: TRBV5-1
D: -

CDR3: CASSTENRGRRTEAFF
DNA: TGTGCCAGCAGCACAGAAAACAGGGGGCGCCGGACTGAAGCTTTCTTT
J: TRBJ1-1
size: -
V: TRBV21-1
D: -

CDR3: CASSCPRGNQPQHF
DNA: TGTGCCAGCAGTTGTCCCAGGGGTAATCAGCCCCAGCATTTT
J: TRBJ1-5
size: -
V: TRBV6-2/TRBV6-3
D: -

CDR3: CASHEAGSSEKLFF
DNA: TGTGCCAGCCACGAGGCAGGGAGCTCGGAAAAACTGTTTTTT
J: TRBJ1-4
size: few
V: TRBV6-1
D: -

CDR3: CASSLDGSYTDTQYF
DNA: TGCGCCAGCAGCTTGGATGGCAGCTACACAGATACGCAGTATTTT
J: TRBJ2-3
size: many
V: TRBV5-1
D: -

CDR3: CASTTSTGTGGPVTQYF
DNA: TGTGCCAGCACCACTTCAACCGGGACAGGGGGCCCAGTTACGCAGTATTTT
J: TRBJ2-3
size: many
V: TRBV7-2
D: TRBD1

CDR3: CASSRVSGTIKNEQFF
DNA: TGCGCCAGCAGCCGAGTTTCCGGGACTATTAAAAATGAGCAGTTCTTC
J: TRBJ2-1
size: few
V: TRBV4-3
D: TRBD2

CDR3: CASSAGSNQPQHF
DNA: TGTGCCAGCAGTGCGGGGAGCAATCAGCCCCAGCATTTT
J: TRBJ1-5
size: few
V: TRBV2
D: -

CDR3: CASSEGSNQPQHF
DNA: TGTGCCAGCAGTGAAGGAAGCAATCAGCCCCAGCATTTT
J: TRBJ1-5
size: few
V: TRBV6-1
D: -

CDR3: CSARDSVIQETQYF
DNA: TGCAGTGCTAGAGATTCCGTTATACAAGAGACCCAGTACTTC
J: TRBJ2-5
size: -
V: TRBV20-1
D: -

CDR3: CAISEGTGYGYTF
DNA: TGTGCCATCAGTGAAGGAACAGGCTATGGCTACACCTTC
J: TRBJ1-2
size: few
V: TRBV10-3
D: -

CDR3: CASSFGGGSPLHF
DNA: TGTGCCAGCAGCTTTGGCGGCGGTTCACCCCTCCACTTT
J: TRBJ1-6
size: few
V: TRBV7-2
D: -

CDR3: CSVDWGKRETQYF
DNA: TGCAGCGTTGACTGGGGGAAGCGAGAGACCCAGTACTTC
J: TRBJ2-5
size: few
V: TRBV29-1
D: -

CDR3: CASSLGGPKNIQYF
DNA: TGTGCCAGCAGTCTTGGGGGTCCGAAAAACATTCAGTACTTC
J: TRBJ2-4
size: -
V: TRBV28
D: -

CDR3: CASSPDRVLLQRGNTIYF
DNA: TGTGCCAGCAGCCCGGACAGGGTCTTGTTGCAGCGAGGAAACACCATATATTTT
J: TRBJ1-3
size: -
V: TRBV3-1
D: TRBD1

CDR3: CASSLMATENTEAFF
DNA: TGTGCCAGCAGCTTAATGGCCACCGAGAACACTGAAGCTTTCTTT
J: TRBJ1-1
size: -
V: TRBV7-9
D: -

CDR3: CASSLSQPDTQYF
DNA: TGTGCCAGCAGCTTAAGTCAACCGGATACGCAGTATTTT
J: TRBJ2-3
size: -
V: TRBV7-2
D: -

CDR3: CASSSSARYEQYF
DNA: TGTGCCAGCAGTTCGAGCGCCCGCTACGAGCAGTACTTC
J: TRBJ2-7
size: few
V: TRBV12-3/TRBV12-4
D: -

CDR3: CASRDWQGTEAFF
DNA: TGTGCCAGCAGAGACTGGCAGGGCACTGAAGCTTTCTTT
J: TRBJ1-1
size: few
V: TRBV2
D: -

CDR3: CASSYRDTQYF
DNA: TGTGCCAGCAGTTATCGAGATACGCAGTATTTT
J: TRBJ2-3
size: -
V: TRBV27
D: -

CDR3: CASSSPTSGGADTQYF
DNA: TGTGCCAGCAGCTCCCCGACTAGCGGGGGCGCAGATACGCAGTATTTT
J: TRBJ2-3
size: -
V: TRBV5-4
D: TRBD2

CDR3: CASSVGQGVETQYF
DNA: TGTGCCAGCAGTGTGGGACAGGGGGTTGAGACCCAGTACTTC
J: TRBJ2-5
size: many
V: TRBV2
D: TRBD1

CDR3: CASSEAGGNYGYTF
DNA: TGTGCCAGCAGTGAAGCGGGGGGCAACTATGGCTACACCTTC
J: TRBJ1-2
size: few
V: TRBV2
D: -

CDR3: CASSDDFFTGGYTF
DNA: TGTGCCAGCAGTGATGACTTCTTCACGGGGGGCTACACCTTC
J: TRBJ1-2
size: many
V: TRBV25-1
D: -

CDR3: CASSFSPRTGGDTQFF
DNA: TGTGCCAGCAGTTTCAGCCCTAGGACAGGGGGCGATACTCAGTTCTTC
J: TRBJ2-1
size: -
V: TRBV7-2
D: TRBD1

CDR3: CSADQGDTEAFF
DNA: TGCAGCGCAGACCAGGGGGATACTGAAGCTTTCTTT
J: TRBJ1-1
size: few
V: TRBV29-1
D: TRBD1

CDR3: CASSLAPQGGYGYTF
DNA: TGTGCCAGCAGCTTAGCCCCACAGGGTGGCTATGGCTACACCTTC
J: TRBJ1-2
size: -
V: TRBV11-2
D: -